Listed below are T cell receptor beta chains from one sample, sequenced in a study of blood T cell repertoires in COVID-19. Using immunoSEQ multiplex PCR, the repertoire was profiled, and TCRdb retains in-frame clones only, with some absent. The sample consists of around 65,000 clones, approximately 91% of them appearing once. The specimen was peripheral blood. These receptors all come from a human donor in a cohort sampled during active COVID-19. Both conserved end residues are part of each CDR3. The listing skips clone size in some rows; elsewhere it reads once, few, many or a size class.

clone size: .; V gene: TRBV27; CDR3 protein: CASSPWTIANTGELFF
clone size: .; V gene: TRBV5-1; CDR3 protein: CASSHNSGRSTDTQYF
clone size: once; V gene: TRBV18; CDR3 protein: CASSQGGRGTANTGELFF
clone size: .; V gene: TRBV27; CDR3 protein: CASSLSSGSGANVLTF
clone size: once; V gene: TRBV6-6; CDR3 protein: CASSYSGPLGELFF
clone size: few; V gene: TRBV6-1; CDR3 protein: CASSEGQGKSPLHF
clone size: few; V gene: TRBV29-1; CDR3 protein: CSVFGTGGLMNTEAFF
clone size: .; V gene: TRBV28; CDR3 protein: CASRGGTSVTDTQYF
clone size: .; V gene: TRBV6-6; CDR3 protein: CASRGTGHPYEQYF
clone size: .; V gene: TRBV5-1; CDR3 protein: CASSLAAGDEQYF
clone size: once; V gene: TRBV7-2; CDR3 protein: CASSSQGDEQFF
clone size: .; V gene: TRBV14; CDR3 protein: CASSQERGYLVTDTQYF
clone size: once; V gene: TRBV2; CDR3 protein: CASSASQGSQNIQYF
clone size: .; V gene: TRBV7-9; CDR3 protein: CASSFGTYEQYF
clone size: .; V gene: TRBV6-5; CDR3 protein: CASRQTGLEKLFF
clone size: .; V gene: TRBV28; CDR3 protein: CASSLGGRATKQYF
clone size: .; V gene: TRBV9; CDR3 protein: CASSVTERNTGELFF
clone size: .; V gene: TRBV25-1; CDR3 protein: CASRETGWNQPQHF
clone size: once; V gene: TRBV3-1/TRBV3-2; CDR3 protein: CASSTRGADTQYF
clone size: .; V gene: TRBV7-2; CDR3 protein: CASSSGLAGATDTQYF
clone size: .; V gene: TRBV6-2/TRBV6-3; CDR3 protein: CASSSGGQGKSEQFF
clone size: .; V gene: TRBV7-2; CDR3 protein: CASSSVGAGGELFF
clone size: .; V gene: TRBV5-1; CDR3 protein: CASSLMGQSTDTQYF
clone size: .; V gene: TRBV29-1; CDR3 protein: CSVAPGQGGKETQYF
clone size: .; V gene: TRBV5-1; CDR3 protein: CASSLMDRNTGELFF
clone size: .; V gene: TRBV11-2; CDR3 protein: CASSFRSTPNTEAFF
clone size: .; V gene: TRBV4-3; CDR3 protein: CASSQVRGSSYEQYF
clone size: once; V gene: TRBV5-1; CDR3 protein: CASSLDPSTYEQYF
clone size: .; V gene: TRBV19; CDR3 protein: CASSIGEYNEQFF
clone size: .; V gene: TRBV24-1; CDR3 protein: CATSDLGTGGETQYF
clone size: .; V gene: TRBV29-1; CDR3 protein: CSVEDLQGASSYNEQFF
clone size: .; V gene: TRBV7-2; CDR3 protein: CASSPKETQYF
clone size: .; V gene: TRBV19; CDR3 protein: CASSIIGDTKNIQYF
clone size: .; V gene: TRBV5-1; CDR3 protein: CASSLGASGRRKETQYF
clone size: .; V gene: TRBV6-2/TRBV6-3; CDR3 protein: CASSYLAEGIAKNIQYF
clone size: .; V gene: TRBV11-3; CDR3 protein: CASSKQGEGDEQFF
clone size: .; V gene: TRBV27; CDR3 protein: CASSLSQGAYEQYF
clone size: few; V gene: TRBV2; CDR3 protein: CASSQEGTGGNEQYF
clone size: .; V gene: TRBV27; CDR3 protein: CASSFVLSNSYEQYF
clone size: .; V gene: TRBV2; CDR3 protein: CASSRPPNTEAFF
clone size: .; V gene: TRBV7-2; CDR3 protein: CASSLFFRGGSGNEQFF
clone size: .; V gene: TRBV4-2; CDR3 protein: CASSQRTSGVNTDTQYF
clone size: .; V gene: TRBV20-1; CDR3 protein: CSASSGRDLNEQFF
clone size: .; V gene: TRBV11-3; CDR3 protein: CASSGQGFYNEQFF
clone size: .; V gene: TRBV28; CDR3 protein: CASSSGQQETQYF
clone size: .; V gene: TRBV27; CDR3 protein: CASRPLAGGGETQYF
clone size: .; V gene: TRBV7-6; CDR3 protein: CASTLGNEGNEQFF
clone size: .; V gene: TRBV7-9; CDR3 protein: CASSGGRADTQYF
clone size: .; V gene: TRBV7-6; CDR3 protein: CASSLAAGAGAGELFF
clone size: .; V gene: TRBV5-1; CDR3 protein: CASSYSGGAISGYTF
clone size: .; V gene: TRBV5-1; CDR3 protein: CASSRQGAGETQYF
clone size: .; V gene: TRBV7-2; CDR3 protein: CASSSPLVGEQYF
clone size: .; V gene: TRBV29-1; CDR3 protein: CSVETGSGRGSYNEQFF
clone size: .; V gene: TRBV25-1; CDR3 protein: CASSVGVSSGNTIYF
clone size: .; V gene: TRBV6-2/TRBV6-3; CDR3 protein: CASSYTTGELFF